Below, 9 T cell receptor beta chains from the same sample are listed, as sequenced in a study of CD8+CD57+ T cells in acquired aplastic anemia. Genomic DNA templated the TCR beta VDJ and CDR3 profiling. TCRdb redid the calling of the reads with MiXCR, one entry per CDR3 protein. The table has 200,000 or so distinct CDR3 sequences, approximately 51% seen once. Whoever was chosen for sequencing had shown CD8+CD57+ cell expansion by flow cytometry. The sample consisted of sorted CD4+, CD8+, or CD8+CD57+ T cells (not recorded which) from PBMCs. These receptors came from a human donor with aplastic anemia.

Ten or more counts support this clonotype. This chain uses TRBV5-1 with TRBJ1-3, with TRBD1 as a possible D gene (6 bases). V was clipped by 0 bases and J by 4 bases, with 8 bases between them. The CDR3 contains 14 residues. In germline, CDR1 is SGHRS, CDR2 YFSETQ. The CDR3 is CASSLAGVGNTIYF. For the CDR3, the DNA is TGCGCCAGCAGCTTGGCAGGGGTCGGAAACACCATATATTTT.

This clonotype appeared many times. The V call is TRBV2, the J call TRBJ1-2; D is perhaps TRBD1 (6 bases). V was shortened by 5 bases and J by 4 bases, with 14 bases between the two germline ends. Germline-derived CDR1 and CDR2 are SNHLY and FYNNEI. This CDR3 has 14 residues. The CDR3 DNA reads TGTGCCAGCAGTCAAATTACAGGGAGCTATGGCTACACCTTC. Translating gives CASSQITGSYGYTF.

At least ten counts were recorded for this clonotype. V is TRBV15 and J is TRBJ1-2; D is possibly TRBD1 (5 bases). This CDR3 is 15 amino acids long. Germline CDR1 and CDR2: LNHNV and YYDKDF (reference sequence). Trimming pared 5 bases from V and 8 bases from J, leaving 21 bases between. In nucleotides, the CDR3 is TGTGCCACCAGCCACCTGGTTGGGGGGATAGGGGGCTACACCTTC. Amino acids: CATSHLVGGIGGYTF.

The genes are TRBV29-1 and TRBJ2-1; tentatively, D is TRBD2 (6 bases). With 4 bases removed from V and 0 bases from J, the gap between germline ends came to 31 bases. Germline V CDR1 and CDR2: SQVTM, ANQGSEA. This CDR3 spans 21 amino acids. CDR3 coding DNA: TGCAGCGTTGCAGGGTGTGACAGCAGCCCGGCTGGGGGGAGCTCCTACAATGAGCAGTTCTTC. It codes for CSVAGCDSSPAGGSSYNEQFF.

V is TRBV5-8 and J is TRBJ2-1; D gene uncertain. V lost 2 bases, J lost 5 bases, and 8 bases lay in between. This CDR3 has 13 amino acids. CDR1 SGHTS and CDR2 YDEGEE come from the germline V gene. The CDR3, as DNA: TGTGCCAGCAGCTTTGGGGTCCACAATGAGCAGTTCTTC. Translating it yields CASSFGVHNEQFF. Combining the CDR3 with reference TRBV5-8 and TRBJ2-1 gives the whole variable domain EAGVTQSPTHLIKTRGQQATLRCSPISGHTSVYWYQQALGLGLQFLLWYDEGEERNRGNFPPRFSGRQFPNYSSELNVNALELEDSALYLCASSFGVHNEQFFGPGTRLTVL.

This clonotype was recorded at least ten times. The chain uses TRBV2 and TRBJ1-3; no definite D call. Trimming took 1 base from V and 0 from J, leaving 10 bases between them. CDR3 length: 16 amino acids. CDR1 SNHLY and CDR2 FYNNEI come from the germline V gene. CDR3 sequence reads: CASSEEEGYSGNTIYF. The CDR3 bases are TGTGCCAGCAGTGAAGAAGAAGGGTACTCTGGAAACACCATATATTTT.

This chain uses TRBV7-9 with TRBJ2-7; 11 positions agree with TRBD2. The CDR3 is made up of 15 amino acids. The germline gives CDR1 SEHNR, CDR2 FQNEAQ (reference sequence). V lost 5 bases to trimming and J lost 2 bases; unmatched junction nucleotides: 5. The DNA of the CDR3 is TGTGCCAGCAGCATTGGGACTAGCGGTGCCTACGAGCAGTACTTC. It specifies CASSIGTSGAYEQYF. Full variable domain (outside the CDR3, taken from reference TRBV7-9 and TRBJ2-7): DTGVSQNPRHKITKRGQNVTFRCDPISEHNRLYWYRQTLGQGPEFLTYFQNEAQLEKSRLLSDRFSAERPKGSFSTLEIQRTEQGDSAMYLCASSIGTSGAYEQYFGPGTRLTVT.

The gene calls are TRBV20-1 and TRBJ2-5, with 7 bases that match TRBD1. Germline CDR1 DFQATT, CDR2 SNEGSKA (reference sequence). V gave up 7 bases and J gave up 11 bases; unmatched junction bases: 31. The CDR3 spans 18 residues. CDR3 in DNA: TGCAGTGTCGGGACGTGGACTCTACGTGACAACGTACCCAGGGGGCAGTACTTC. It encodes CSVGTWTLRDNVPRGQYF.

This clonotype was seen repeatedly, ten times or more. In DNA, the CDR3 is TGTGCCAGCAGTCACGAGCCAGGGTGGCCCCTCCACTTT. It translates to CASSHEPGWPLHF. The V gene is TRBV14, the J gene TRBJ1-6, with D possibly TRBD1 on 5 matching bases. Germline assignment: CDR1 SGHDN and CDR2 FVKESK. Trimming pared 6 bases from V and 13 bases from J, leaving 16 bases between. This CDR3 spans 13 amino acids.